This record covers a single T cell receptor (beta chain). The ends were cut back, 0 bases at V and 4 bases at J, with 12 bases in the middle. The CDR3 consists of 15 residues. In germline, CDR1 is MDHEN, CDR2 SYDVKM. This sample was included in a study of CD8+ T cells in alopecia areata. cDNA reverse transcribed from extracted RNA served as the sequencing template. Repertoires were generated with immunoSEQ multiplex PCR, while TCRdb's copy carries only in-frame clones and drops some. Of about 97,000 clones listed, about two fifths were seen once; the top ten hold approximately 1.2%. The clonotype originates from a human donor with alopecia areata. J is TRBJ1-2 and V is TRBV28; D is ambiguous. The sample comprised CD4+ T cells sorted from blood. CDR3 loop: CASSLWAPVRYGYTF. Written as DNA, the CDR3 is TGTGCCAGCAGTTTATGGGCCCCGGTACGCTATGGCTACACCTTC.